This record covers a single T cell receptor beta chain. This sample is drawn from a study of blood T cell repertoires in COVID-19. Participants were aged about 18 to 100 years from around 25 US areas. Researchers sorted participants into cohorts using their self-reported clinical history. Produced via immunoSEQ multiplex PCR; TCRdb's table is partial and in-frame only. This table has about 200,000 clones, roughly 89% appearing once. The sequencing sample was made of PBMCs or T cells enriched from blood (not recorded which). The receptor was derived from a woman in her twenties or thirties with acute COVID-19.

The CDR3 is CASSHRAYNEQFF. The CDR3 bases are TGTGCCAGCAGCCACAGGGCCTACAATGAGCAGTTCTTC. The gene calls are TRBV3-1 (or the pseudogene TRBV3-2) and TRBJ2-1; D may be TRBD1 (5 bases). This CDR3 contains 13 residues. Germline-derived CDR1 and CDR2 are LGHDT and YNNKEL (reference sequence). V dropped 3 bases and J dropped 2 bases, with 5 bases sitting between them.